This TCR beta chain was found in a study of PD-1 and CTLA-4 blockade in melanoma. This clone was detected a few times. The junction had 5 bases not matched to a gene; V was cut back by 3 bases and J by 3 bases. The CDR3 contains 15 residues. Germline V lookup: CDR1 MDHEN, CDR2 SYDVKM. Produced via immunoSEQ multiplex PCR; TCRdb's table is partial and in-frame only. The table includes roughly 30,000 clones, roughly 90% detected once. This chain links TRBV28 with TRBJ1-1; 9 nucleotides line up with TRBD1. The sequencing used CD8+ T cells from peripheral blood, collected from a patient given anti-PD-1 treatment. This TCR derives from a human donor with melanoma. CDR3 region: CASSFSGQGDTEAFF. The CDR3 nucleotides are TGTGCCAGCAGTTTCTCGGGACAGGGAGACACTGAAGCTTTCTTT.